Below are 21 T cell receptor beta chains sequenced from a single sample in a study of T cell responses to AZD1222 COVID-19 vaccine. Produced via immunoSEQ multiplex PCR; TCRdb's table is partial and in-frame only. The table has around 250,000 clones, 85% to 95% seen once. The sequenced sample was peripheral blood, obtained on day 0 of AZD1222 vaccination. These receptors were collected from an adult in good health.

The chain recombines TRBV11-3 with TRBJ2-7, with a possible D match to TRBD1 (6 bases). V dropped 3 bases and J dropped 2 bases, with 8 bases sitting between them. Germline V lookup: CDR1 SGHNT, CDR2 YENEEA. CDR3 length: 13 amino acids. The CDR3 nucleotides are TGTGCCAGCAGCTTCGGGACAACCTACGAGCAGTACTTC. This translates into CASSFGTTYEQYF.

In this sample, this clone turned up once. V and J are TRBV5-1 and TRBJ1-2; TRBD1 is a possible D gene (5 bases). The V end was cut by 4 bases, the J end by 4 bases, with 11 bases between. The CDR3 covers 13 residues. CDR1 is SGHRS, CDR2 YFSETQ, per germline. In DNA, the CDR3 is TGCGCCAGCAGCCCGGGGACCGCCTATGGCTACACCTTC. It yields the protein CASSPGTAYGYTF.

The chain has TRBV24-1 and TRBJ2-2; D is possibly TRBD1 (5 bases). CDR1 is KGHDR and CDR2 is SFDVKD in the germline V gene. V lost 3 bases to trimming and J lost 4 bases, with 5 bases between them. The CDR3 consists of 13 residues. This chain's CDR3 is CATSDDSTGELFF. CDR3 sequence (DNA): TGTGCCACCAGTGATGACAGCACCGGGGAGCTGTTTTTT.

The chain is built from TRBV11-3 and TRBJ2-1; 14 bases agree with TRBD2. The CDR3 is 16 amino acids. Per the germline V gene, CDR1 is SGHNT and CDR2 is YENEEA. Unmatched junction bases numbered 9, after V lost 5 bases and J lost 9 bases. In DNA, the CDR3 is TGTGCCAGCAGCCCAAGACTAGCGGGAGGGCCCAGTGAGCAGTTCTTC. This encodes CASSPRLAGGPSEQFF.

The gene calls are TRBV2 and TRBJ2-1, with D possibly matching TRBD1 (7 bases). This CDR3 contains 15 residues. Trimming pared 6 bases from V and 1 base from J, leaving 13 bases between. Germline CDR1 is SNHLY and CDR2 is FYNNEI. CDR3: CASRSGDSSYNEQFF. The DNA for the CDR3 is TGTGCCAGCAGATCGGGGGACAGTTCCTACAATGAGCAGTTCTTC.

This chain connects TRBV4-3 to TRBJ1-2; 9 nucleotides line up with TRBD1. CDR1 and CDR2 (germline): LGHNA, YSLEER. V gave up 6 bases and J gave up 5 bases; unmatched junction bases: 7. The CDR3 consists of 14 residues. CDR3 region: CASSPGTGLYGYTF. Written as DNA, the CDR3 is TGCGCCAGCAGTCCCGGGACAGGGCTATATGGCTACACCTTC.

The rearrangement joins TRBV5-1 to TRBJ2-7; D perhaps matches TRBD1 (5 bases). The CDR3 sequence is 14 residues long. Trimming shortened V by 2 bases and J by 1 base, and 10 bases separated the two germline ends. Germline CDR1 reads SGHRS; CDR2 reads YFSETQ. This CDR3 is CASSLNTGSYEQYF. The CDR3 DNA follows: TGCGCCAGCAGCTTAAACACAGGATCCTACGAGCAGTACTTC.

The V call is TRBV27, the J call TRBJ1-4; D remains unclear. CDR3 size: 15 residues. V was clipped by 5 bases and J by 8 bases, with 18 bases between them. Looked up from germline, CDR1 is MNHEY and CDR2 is SMNVEV (reference sequence). CDR3 bases: TGTGCCAGCAGTCCCACGGACCCTACGGGGGAAAAACTGTTTTTT. This encodes CASSPTDPTGEKLFF. Using reference TRBV27 and TRBJ1-4 for the parts outside the CDR3, the full variable domain is EAQVTQNPRYLITVTGKKLTVTCSQNMNHEYMSWYRQDPGLGLRQIYYSMNVEVTDKGDVPEGYKVSRKEKRNFPLILESPSPNQTSLYFCASSPTDPTGEKLFFGSGTQLSVL.

The rearrangement links TRBV6-8 to TRBJ1-1; D is possibly TRBD1 (5 bases). This CDR3 contains 16 residues. The germline V and J ends were trimmed by 5 bases and 3 bases, with 19 bases remaining between them. CDR1 MNHGY and CDR2 SAAAGT come from the germline V gene. CDR3 sequence reads: CASSINRFPGYTEAFF. In nucleotides, the CDR3 is TGTGCCAGCAGTATTAACAGGTTTCCAGGCTACACTGAAGCTTTCTTT.

The gene calls are TRBV29-1 and TRBJ1-2, with TRBD1 matching 10 bases. There are 17 residues in the CDR3. Germline V gene lookup returns CDR1 SQVTM and CDR2 ANQGSEA. The V gene end was trimmed by 1 base and the J gene end by 5 bases; junction bases not matched to a gene: 13. The CDR3 nucleotides read TGCAGCGTTGAAGGGTCCAGGGGACAGGGGACGGAATATGGCTACACCTTC. Translation: CSVEGSRGQGTEYGYTF. Looking up the rest from reference TRBV29-1 and TRBJ1-2 gives the full variable domain: SAVISQKPSRDICQRGTSLTIQCQVDSQVTMMFWYRQQPGQSLTLIATANQGSEATYESGFVIDKFPISRPNLTFSTLTVSNMSPEDSSIYLCSVEGSRGQGTEYGYTFGSGTRLTVV.

The chain recombines TRBV21-1 with TRBJ1-6. TRBV21-1 represents a pseudogene. CDR3 length: 15 amino acids. The CDR3 region is CASPTQTGRDSPLHF. The DNA for the CDR3 is TGTGCCAGCCCGACTCAGACAGGGAGGGATTCACCCCTCCACTTT.

The chain is built from TRBV6-7 and TRBJ1-6; the match to TRBD1 covers 9 bases. TRBV6-7 is treated as an ORF (open reading frame) with a function not yet certain. This CDR3 has 14 amino acids. Losses at the gene ends were 7 bases for V and 8 bases for J; bases not matched to a gene: 6. DNA of the CDR3: TGTGCCAGCACCCCGGGACAGGGTGATTCACCCCTCCACTTT. Protein product: CASTPGQGDSPLHF.

CDR3 region: CASSPADTSYNEQFF. CDR3 DNA: TGCGCCAGCAGCCCCGCGGACACCTCCTACAATGAGCAGTTCTTC. This sequence joins TRBV5-1 and TRBJ2-1, with a weak D call TRBD1 (5 bases). The V gene's germline CDR1 is SGHRS and CDR2 YFSETQ. V was pared by 4 bases and J by 0 bases, with 11 bases between. The CDR3 extends over 15 amino acids.

The chain uses TRBV21-1 and TRBJ2-7; TRBD1, the table's D call, was not compared with the DNA. TRBV21-1 is termed a pseudogene. The CDR3 sequence is 16 residues long. CDR3 sequence (DNA): TGTGCCAGCAGCAAAGCGGTTGGAGGGACAGGCTACGAGCAGTACTTC. This encodes CASSKAVGGTGYEQYF.

This rearrangement joins TRBV25-1 to TRBJ2-3; D gene unclear. This CDR3 spans 14 amino acids. Trimming shortened V by 1 base and J by 2 bases, and 7 bases separated the two germline ends. Germline CDR1 MGHDK, CDR2 SYGVNS. CDR3 nucleotide sequence: TGTGCCAGCAGTGAATGGGGAAACACAGATACGCAGTATTTT. It specifies CASSEWGNTDTQYF.

The chain carries TRBV9 and TRBJ1-1; D not resolved. The germline V gene encodes CDR1 SGDLS and CDR2 YYNGEE. V lost 5 bases, J lost 2 bases, and 10 bases lay in between. The CDR3 is made up of 13 amino acids. The CDR3 sequence is CASSPEVNTEAFF. The CDR3 nucleotides read TGTGCCAGCAGTCCCGAGGTAAACACTGAAGCTTTCTTT.

The chain recombines TRBV27 with TRBJ1-6; D is uncertain. Germline-derived CDR1 and CDR2 are MNHEY and SMNVEV (reference sequence). The CDR3 is 14 amino acids. Trimming stripped 4 bases from V and 10 bases from J, with 14 bases between. The DNA of the CDR3 is TGTGCCAGCAGTTCTTTTGAGGGCCGATCACCCCTCCACTTT. This encodes CASSSFEGRSPLHF.

The gene calls are TRBV7-6 and TRBJ1-6; D is possibly TRBD1 (5 bases). Germline V gene sequence: CDR1 SGHVS, CDR2 FNYEAQ. Trimming stripped 5 bases from V and 10 bases from J, with 21 bases between. The CDR3 is 16 residues long. CDR3 sequence: CASSLTSGQDGSPLHF. The CDR3 DNA follows: TGTGCCAGCAGCCTCACCTCGGGGCAGGACGGATCACCCCTCCACTTT.

This chain uses TRBV12-2 with TRBJ1-1; TRBD1 was called by the table and not checked on the DNA. TRBV12-2 is a known pseudogene. There are 21 residues in the CDR3. This CDR3 reads CASRLAVRGRPPANIRTEAFF. CDR3 DNA sequence: TGTGCAAGTCGCTTAGCGGTCAGGGGCCGCCCCCCGGCTAACATTCGCACTGAAGCTTTCTTT.

The chain combines TRBV11-2 with TRBJ1-6, with D unresolved. The germline gives CDR1 SGHAT, CDR2 FQNNGV. The CDR3 extends over 13 amino acids. The V and J ends lost 1 base and 8 bases respectively, with 6 bases between them. This chain's CDR3 is CASSLVADSPLHF. Here the CDR3 DNA reads TGTGCCAGCAGCTTAGTGGCGGATTCACCCCTCCACTTT.

The rearrangement joins TRBV6-5 to TRBJ1-5; D is perhaps TRBD1 (5 bases). Germline V CDR1 and CDR2: MNHEY, SVGAGI. Trimming took off 5 bases at V and 4 bases at J, with 6 bases between the two ends. The CDR3 contains 12 residues. Here the CDR3 reads CASSPGNQPQHF. CDR3 in DNA: TGTGCCAGCAGTCCAGGGAATCAGCCCCAGCATTTT.